The source of this T cell receptor beta chain is a study of shared clonotypes between healthy human individuals. Study conclusions and caveats: Enrolling few donors narrowed the genetic and exposure-history diversity that was represented.

Germline CDR1 is GTSNPN and CDR2 is SVGIG (reference sequence). This CDR3 is built from 16 residues. The V gene end was trimmed by 0 bases and the J gene end by 0 bases; junction bases not matched to a gene: 4. The protocol was immunoSEQ multiplex PCR, while the TCRdb copy is restricted to in-frame clones and leaves out a portion. The table records over 2 million clones, just under 95% of them present only once. Turning to this clone: Its matching antigen is unknown.

Sequencing was done on a sample of naive CD4+ T cells from PBMCs. The subset denotes: CD45RA+ positively selected. The V and J genes are TRBV30 and TRBJ1-1, with 10 bases lining up with TRBD1. The source of this sequence is a young man in good health. Some clones in this sample may be carry-over from other donors' samples. CDR3 in amino acids: CAWSVGTGALNTEAFF. The CDR3 coding sequence is TGTGCCTGGAGTGTAGGGACAGGGGCCTTGAACACTGAAGCTTTCTTT.